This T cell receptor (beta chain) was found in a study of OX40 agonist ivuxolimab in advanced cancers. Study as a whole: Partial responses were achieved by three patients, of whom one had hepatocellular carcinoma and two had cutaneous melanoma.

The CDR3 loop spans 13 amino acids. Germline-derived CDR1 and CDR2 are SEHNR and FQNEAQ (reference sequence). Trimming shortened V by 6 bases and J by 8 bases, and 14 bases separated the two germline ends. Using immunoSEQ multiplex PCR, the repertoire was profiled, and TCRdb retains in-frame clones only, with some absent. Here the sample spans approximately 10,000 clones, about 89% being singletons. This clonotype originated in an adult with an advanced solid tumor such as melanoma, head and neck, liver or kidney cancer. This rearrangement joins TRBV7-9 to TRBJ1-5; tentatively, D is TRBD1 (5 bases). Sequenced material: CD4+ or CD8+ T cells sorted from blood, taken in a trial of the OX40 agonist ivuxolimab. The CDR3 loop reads CASRFGTQEPQHF. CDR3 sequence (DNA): TGTGCCAGCAGATTCGGGACTCAGGAGCCCCAGCATTTT.